This TCR beta chain was sequenced during a study of technical replicates of blood from a few donors. This CDR3 has 15 residues. Germline CDR1 MNHNS, CDR2 SASEGT. The ends lost 5 bases at V and 3 bases at J; junction bases unmatched: 1. This clone was recorded only once. Some clones are missing from TCRdb's copy, which holds only in-frame ones; the method was immunoSEQ multiplex PCR. The sample yields under 95,000 clones, 95% seen once. This rearrangement joins TRBV6-1 to TRBJ2-1; 13 bases line up with TRBD2. The receptor was derived from a human donor in good health. Sequencing was done on a sample of T cells isolated from PBMCs. The CDR3 nucleotides are TGTGCCAGCAGTTGGACTAGCGGGAGCTACAATGAGCAGTTCTTC. It codes for CASSWTSGSYNEQFF.